A selection of T cell receptor beta chains follows, all from one sample in a study of T cell responses to AZD1222 COVID-19 vaccine. Profiling relied on immunoSEQ multiplex PCR, and the TCRdb table lists in-frame clones only, not all of them. The sample contains about 170,000 clones, roughly nine tenths of which appear only once. This specimen consisted of peripheral blood, obtained 28 days after the second AZD1222 dose. The receptors here all came from an adult who received the AZD1222 COVID-19 vaccine. CDR3s include the opening cysteine and the closing phenylalanine or tryptophan. A D gene is named only where the DNA matches it firmly. Some rows have no size entry. The others give once, few or many, or a class for an expanded clone.

D: -
V: TRBV13
J: TRBJ1-1
size: few
CDR3: CASSLAGAVNTEAFF
DNA: TGTGCCAGCAGCTTAGCGGGGGCAGTTAACACTGAAGCTTTCTTT

D: -
V: TRBV7-8
J: TRBJ1-4
size: -
CDR3: CASSDGDSPTNEKLFF
DNA: TGTGCCAGCAGCGACGGCGACAGTCCAACTAATGAAAAACTGTTTTTT

D: -
V: TRBV5-1
J: TRBJ2-7
size: -
CDR3: CASSLGQGEQYF
DNA: TGCGCCAGCAGCTTGGGGCAGGGAGAGCAGTACTTC

D: -
V: TRBV5-6
J: TRBJ1-2
size: -
CDR3: CASTAGTGGHNGYTF
DNA: TGTGCCAGCACCGCCGGTACCGGGGGACATAATGGCTACACCTTC

D: -
V: TRBV29-1
J: TRBJ2-7
size: -
CDR3: CSVGGMDYEQYF
DNA: TGCAGCGTTGGGGGGATGGACTACGAGCAGTACTTC

D: -
V: TRBV6-5
J: TRBJ2-2
size: -
CDR3: CASSRGQNTGELFF
DNA: TGTGCCAGCAGCCGGGGACAGAACACCGGGGAGCTGTTTTTT

D: TRBD1
V: TRBV5-1
J: TRBJ1-4
size: -
CDR3: CASSLADRVREKLFF
DNA: TGCGCCAGCAGCTTGGCCGACAGGGTGCGAGAAAAACTGTTTTTT

D: -
V: TRBV7-9
J: TRBJ2-1
size: -
CDR3: CASSLAPGQSLYNEQFF
DNA: TGTGCCAGCAGCTTAGCGCCCGGACAGTCTCTATACAATGAGCAGTTCTTC

D: TRBD1
V: TRBV9
J: TRBJ1-3
size: -
CDR3: CASSVRGDREVGNTIYF
DNA: TGTGCCAGCAGCGTAAGAGGGGACAGGGAGGTTGGAAACACCATATATTTT

D: -
V: TRBV29-1
J: TRBJ1-2
size: -
CDR3: CSVESGYGYTF
DNA: TGCAGCGTTGAATCGGGCTATGGCTACACCTTC

D: TRBD1
V: TRBV5-5
J: TRBJ1-1
size: few
CDR3: CASTSWDRSNTEAFF
DNA: TGTGCCAGCACCTCTTGGGACAGGTCGAACACTGAAGCTTTCTTT

D: -
V: TRBV23-1
J: TRBJ2-3
size: -
CDR3: CASSQSPNVRAPDTQYF
DNA: TGCGCCAGCAGTCAATCGCCTAACGTTCGGGCACCAGATACGCAGTATTTT

D: TRBD1
V: TRBV6-5
J: TRBJ1-2
size: once
CDR3: CASSLPGQNYGYTF
DNA: TGTGCCAGCAGTCTACCGGGACAGAACTATGGCTACACCTTC

D: -
V: TRBV12-5
J: TRBJ1-2
size: -
CDR3: CASGPNPGVRYTF
DNA: TGTGCTAGTGGCCCAAATCCTGGGGTACGATACACCTTC

D: -
V: TRBV12-3/TRBV12-4
J: TRBJ1-5
size: few
CDR3: CASSGFGNQPQHF
DNA: TGTGCCAGCAGCGGGTTCGGCAATCAGCCCCAGCATTTT

D: -
V: TRBV5-6
J: TRBJ1-1
size: -
CDR3: CASSLWVVTEAFF
DNA: TGTGCCAGCAGCTTGTGGGTAGTCACTGAAGCTTTCTTT

D: -
V: TRBV25-1
J: TRBJ2-7
size: -
CDR3: CASSTRDTKHYEQYF
DNA: TGTGCCAGCAGCACCCGGGACACTAAGCACTACGAGCAGTACTTC

D: -
V: TRBV11-2
J: TRBJ1-3
size: -
CDR3: CASSLERLWRVSSGNTIYF
DNA: TGTGCCAGCAGCTTAGAAAGGCTGTGGCGGGTCAGCTCTGGAAACACCATATATTTT

D: -
V: TRBV3-1/TRBV3-2
J: TRBJ1-6
size: -
CDR3: CASSQVQNSPLHF
DNA: TGTGCCAGCAGCCAAGTGCAGAATTCACCCCTCCACTTT

D: -
V: TRBV6-5
J: TRBJ2-7
size: few
CDR3: CASCRQPYEQYF
DNA: TGTGCCAGCTGTAGACAGCCCTACGAGCAGTACTTC

D: -
V: TRBV29-1
J: TRBJ1-4
size: -
CDR3: CSVEGWQGREKLFF
DNA: TGCAGCGTTGAAGGTTGGCAGGGTCGGGAAAAACTGTTTTTT

D: -
V: TRBV5-8
J: TRBJ2-4
size: -
CDR3: CASSFRTGDIQYF
DNA: TGTGCCAGCAGCTTCCGGACCGGGGACATTCAGTACTTC

D: TRBD1
V: TRBV9
J: TRBJ2-5
size: -
CDR3: CASSLQGTETQYF
DNA: TGTGCCAGCAGTCTACAGGGGACGGAGACCCAGTACTTC

D: TRBD1
V: TRBV5-5
J: TRBJ1-1
size: -
CDR3: CASSWDRGPDQAFF
DNA: TGTGCCAGCAGCTGGGACAGGGGGCCAGATCAAGCTTTCTTT

D: -
V: TRBV5-1
J: TRBJ2-3
size: -
CDR3: CASSLVGRSTDTQYF
DNA: TGCGCCAGCAGCTTGGTAGGCAGGAGCACAGATACGCAGTATTTT

D: -
V: TRBV15
J: TRBJ1-2
size: -
CDR3: CATSRGRGGGYGYTF
DNA: TGTGCCACCAGCAGAGGTCGGGGCGGGGGCTATGGCTACACCTTC

D: -
V: TRBV2
J: TRBJ1-2
size: -
CDR3: CASSEQGNYGYTF
DNA: TGTGCCAGCAGTGAGCAGGGAAACTATGGCTACACCTTC

D: -
V: TRBV9
J: TRBJ1-1
size: -
CDR3: CASSPGGAMNTEAFF
DNA: TGTGCCAGCAGCCCTGGGGGGGCAATGAACACTGAAGCTTTCTTT

D: TRBD2
V: TRBV5-1
J: TRBJ2-5
size: -
CDR3: CASSFLASGGLGQETQYF
DNA: TGCGCCAGCAGCTTTCTCGCTAGCGGGGGGCTAGGGCAAGAGACCCAGTACTTC

D: -
V: TRBV7-9
J: TRBJ1-2
size: -
CDR3: CASSLAGQYGYTF
DNA: TGTGCCAGCAGCTTAGCCGGCCAATATGGCTACACCTTC

D: -
V: TRBV12-3/TRBV12-4
J: TRBJ2-7
size: -
CDR3: CASRGGFGEQYF
DNA: TGTGCCAGCAGGGGAGGTTTTGGAGAGCAGTACTTC

D: -
V: TRBV4-1
J: TRBJ2-7
size: -
CDR3: CASSQDQGYYEQYF
DNA: TGCGCCAGCAGCCAAGATCAGGGTTACTACGAGCAGTACTTC

D: TRBD2
V: TRBV7-2
J: TRBJ2-1
size: -
CDR3: CASSLSGATYNEQFF
DNA: TGTGCCAGCAGCCTTAGCGGGGCCACCTACAATGAGCAGTTCTTC

D: -
V: TRBV5-1
J: TRBJ2-3
size: -
CDR3: CASSSWDLNTQYF
DNA: TGCGCCAGCAGCTCATGGGACTTGAATACGCAGTATTTT

D: -
V: TRBV7-9
J: TRBJ1-1
size: -
CDR3: CASSSSQVSSNTEAFF
DNA: TGTGCCAGCAGCTCCTCCCAGGTGAGCTCCAACACTGAAGCTTTCTTT

D: -
V: TRBV7-2
J: TRBJ2-7
size: -
CDR3: CASSVRRGGPYEQYF
DNA: TGTGCCAGCAGCGTGCGGCGGGGTGGTCCCTACGAGCAGTACTTC

D: -
V: TRBV12-3/TRBV12-4
J: TRBJ2-5
size: -
CDR3: CASSLGETQYF
DNA: TGTGCCAGCAGTTTGGGGGAGACCCAGTACTTC

D: TRBD1
V: TRBV9
J: TRBJ1-1
size: -
CDR3: CASSTTYRTGNTEAFF
DNA: TGTGCCAGCAGCACAACTTACAGGACAGGGAACACTGAAGCTTTCTTT

D: -
V: TRBV5-1
J: TRBJ2-7
size: -
CDR3: CASSLRGSDYEQYF
DNA: TGCGCCAGCAGCCTCAGGGGTTCGGACTACGAGCAGTACTTC

D: -
V: TRBV12-3/TRBV12-4
J: TRBJ2-1
size: few
CDR3: CASSTGQREQFF
DNA: TGTGCCAGCAGTACCGGGCAGCGAGAGCAGTTCTTC

D: -
V: TRBV19
J: TRBJ2-3
size: -
CDR3: CASSSGTLFQDTQYF
DNA: TGTGCCAGTAGCTCCGGGACGCTGTTTCAAGATACGCAGTATTTT

D: TRBD1
V: TRBV5-8
J: TRBJ1-4
size: -
CDR3: CASSPNGQGGEKLFF
DNA: TGTGCCAGCAGTCCCAATGGACAGGGAGGTGAAAAACTGTTTTTT

D: TRBD1
V: TRBV7-6
J: TRBJ2-3
size: -
CDR3: CASSSWDREGADTQYF
DNA: TGTGCCAGCAGCTCCTGGGACAGGGAGGGTGCGGATACGCAGTATTTT

D: -
V: TRBV30
J: TRBJ2-7
size: once
CDR3: CAWRDGRHSYEQYF
DNA: TGTGCCTGGAGGGACGGTCGGCACTCCTACGAGCAGTACTTC

D: -
V: TRBV2
J: TRBJ2-1
size: -
CDR3: CASPAEKGSYNEQFF
DNA: TGTGCCAGCCCTGCCGAAAAGGGGTCCTACAATGAGCAGTTCTTC

D: -
V: TRBV5-1
J: TRBJ2-7
size: -
CDR3: CASSSAGVEQYF
DNA: TGCGCCAGCAGCTCGGCCGGGGTCGAGCAGTACTTC

D: -
V: TRBV7-2
J: TRBJ1-2
size: -
CDR3: CASSLGLNYGYTF
DNA: TGTGCCAGCAGCCTGGGACTTAACTATGGCTACACCTTC

D: TRBD2
V: TRBV10-3
J: TRBJ2-5
size: -
CDR3: CATTRQRGARFHETQYF
DNA: TGTGCCACCACGCGGCAGCGGGGGGCCCGCTTCCACGAGACCCAGTACTTC

D: TRBD1
V: TRBV27
J: TRBJ1-1
size: once
CDR3: CASSFQGAVTEAFF
DNA: TGTGCCAGCAGTTTCCAGGGGGCGGTCACTGAAGCTTTCTTT

D: TRBD2
V: TRBV4-1
J: TRBJ2-3
size: -
CDR3: CASSPQGQRDPHGTQYF
DNA: TGCGCCAGCAGCCCCCAGGGCCAGCGGGACCCCCACGGTACGCAGTATTTT

D: -
V: TRBV29-1
J: TRBJ2-3
size: -
CDR3: CSVERSRALDTQYF
DNA: TGCAGCGTTGAACGAAGCAGAGCATTAGATACGCAGTATTTT

D: -
V: TRBV19
J: TRBJ2-7
size: -
CDR3: CASSVIYEQYF
DNA: TGTGCCAGTAGTGTTATCTACGAGCAGTACTTC

D: -
V: TRBV9
J: TRBJ2-5
size: -
CDR3: CASSGLGGLQETQYF
DNA: TGTGCCAGCAGCGGCTTAGGAGGACTTCAAGAGACCCAGTACTTC

D: -
V: TRBV27
J: TRBJ1-6
size: -
CDR3: CASGHRQSSYNSPLHF
DNA: TGTGCCAGCGGACATCGACAGAGCTCCTATAATTCACCCCTCCACTTT